Following are 8 T cell receptor beta chains from one sample sequenced in a study of blood T cell repertoires in COVID-19. Some clones are missing from TCRdb's copy, which holds only in-frame ones; the method was immunoSEQ multiplex PCR. This table has about 100,000 clones, almost 90% appearing once. Material for sequencing was peripheral blood. The origin of the receptors is a human donor in a cohort sampled during active COVID-19.

V gene TRBV19 combines with J gene TRBJ2-3, with 8 bases matching TRBD1. Germline CDR1 and CDR2: LNHDA and SQIVND (reference sequence). Germline trimming cut 1 base from V and 2 bases from J; bases unmatched to any gene: 11. There are 18 residues in the CDR3. CDR3 sequence reads: CASSIGLDRGGHTDTQYF. The DNA for the CDR3 is TGTGCCAGTAGTATAGGCCTCGACAGGGGTGGACACACAGATACGCAGTATTTT.

This CDR3 is CASSEFGTGTYNEQFF. Here the CDR3 DNA reads TGTGCCAGCAGTGAATTTGGAACGGGAACCTACAATGAGCAGTTCTTC. The chain couples TRBV2 to TRBJ2-1; possible D gene TRBD2, 5 bases. The CDR3 covers 16 residues. Deletions cut 2 bases from V and 2 bases from J, with 13 bases between. CDR1 is SNHLY and CDR2 is FYNNEI in the germline V gene.

The rearrangement joins TRBV6-5 to TRBJ1-2; a weak D match, TRBD1 (6 bases). The CDR3 has 14 residues. Per germline, CDR1 MNHEY and CDR2 SVGAGI. V lost 5 bases and J 0 bases, leaving 10 bases between the germline ends. The CDR3 reads CASSRTETNYGYTF. Here the CDR3 DNA reads TGTGCCAGCAGTAGGACAGAGACTAACTATGGCTACACCTTC.

The genes are TRBV11-2 and TRBJ2-7; 9 bases align to TRBD2. This CDR3 is 15 amino acids long. The germline gives CDR1 SGHAT, CDR2 FQNNGV. J lost 4 bases, V lost 1 base, and 5 bases had no gene match. The CDR3 region is CASSLGGRANYEQYF. In nucleotides, the CDR3 is TGTGCCAGCAGCTTAGGCGGGAGGGCCAATTACGAGCAGTACTTC.

The rearrangement joins TRBV5-1 to TRBJ2-3; D not resolved. Between the trimmed V and J ends, which lost 4 bases and 5 bases, there was a span of 8 bases. Germline values: CDR1 SGHRS, CDR2 YFSETQ. The CDR3 loop spans 12 amino acids. This chain's CDR3 is CASSPFGDTQYF. The CDR3 nucleotides are TGCGCCAGCAGCCCCTTCGGAGATACGCAGTATTTT.

The gene calls are TRBV29-1 and TRBJ2-1, with D possibly TRBD1 on 6 matching bases. The CDR3 is 13 residues long. Trimming pared 7 bases from V and 1 base from J, leaving 11 bases between. Germline V CDR1 and CDR2: SQVTM, ANQGSEA. CDR3 DNA sequence: TGCAGCGCAGATCAGGGGTCCTACAATGAGCAGTTCTTC. It specifies CSADQGSYNEQFF.

This chain links TRBV6-5 with TRBJ2-2; 7 nucleotides line up with TRBD1. Trimming cost V 4 bases and J 5 bases; bases outside gene matches: 4. Per the germline V gene, CDR1 is MNHEY and CDR2 is SVGAGI. CDR3 length: 14 residues. The CDR3 nucleotides read TGTGCCAGCAGTTCGGACAGGTTTACCGGGGAGCTGTTTTTT. It yields the protein CASSSDRFTGELFF.

This clone was detected only once. Here the CDR3 DNA reads TGTGCCAGCAGTGATACTAGCGGAAACTCCTACAATGAGCAGTTCTTC. Translation gives CASSDTSGNSYNEQFF. This rearrangement joins TRBV28 to TRBJ2-1, with 8 bases that match TRBD2. This CDR3 region has 16 residues. V shed 5 bases and J 0 bases; nucleotides not matched to a gene: 6. Per the germline V gene, CDR1 is MDHEN and CDR2 is SYDVKM.